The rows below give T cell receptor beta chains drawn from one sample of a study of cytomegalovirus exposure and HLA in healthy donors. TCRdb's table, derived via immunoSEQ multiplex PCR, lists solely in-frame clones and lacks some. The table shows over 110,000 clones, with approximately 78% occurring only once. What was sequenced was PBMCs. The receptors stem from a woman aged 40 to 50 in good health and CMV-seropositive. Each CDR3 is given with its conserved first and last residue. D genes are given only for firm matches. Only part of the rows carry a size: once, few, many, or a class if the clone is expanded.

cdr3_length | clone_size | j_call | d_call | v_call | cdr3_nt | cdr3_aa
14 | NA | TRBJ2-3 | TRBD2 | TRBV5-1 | TGCGCCAGCAGCGGCGGGACTATCACAGATACGCAGTATTTT | CASSGGTITDTQYF
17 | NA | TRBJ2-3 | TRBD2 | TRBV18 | TGTGCCAGCTCTTACTTCCCGGGGACTACTAGCACAGATACGCAGTATTTT | CASSYFPGTTSTDTQYF
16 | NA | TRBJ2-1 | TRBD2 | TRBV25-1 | TGTGCCAGCAGTAAGCTTAGCGGGAGGTCCCACAATGAGCAGTTCTTC | CASSKLSGRSHNEQFF
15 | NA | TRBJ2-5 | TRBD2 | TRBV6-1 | TGTGCCAGCAGCGGGACTAGCGGGAGTTCTGAGACCCAGTACTTC | CASSGTSGSSETQYF
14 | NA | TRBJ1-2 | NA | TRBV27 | TGTGCCAGCAGTTTAACCAGGGAGGACTATGGCTACACCTTC | CASSLTREDYGYTF
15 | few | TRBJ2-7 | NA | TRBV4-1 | TGCGCCAGCAGCCAAACAGCGGGTTTCTCCTACGAGCAGTACTTC | CASSQTAGFSYEQYF
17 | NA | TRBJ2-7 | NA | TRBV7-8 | TGTGCCAGCAGCTTAGGTTTAGCCCGCGGCAGCCCCTACGAGCAGTACTTC | CASSLGLARGSPYEQYF
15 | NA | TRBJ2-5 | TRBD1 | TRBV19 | TGTGCCAGTAGTATTGGACAGGGGGCCCAAGAGACCCAGTACTTC | CASSIGQGAQETQYF
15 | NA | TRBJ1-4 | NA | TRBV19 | TGTGCCAGTAACAACAGGGAGTCGGCTAATGAAAAACTGTTTTTT | CASNNRESANEKLFF
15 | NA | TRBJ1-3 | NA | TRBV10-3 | TGTGCCATCAGCGGCCGGGCAGGGACTGGAAACACCATATATTTT | CAISGRAGTGNTIYF